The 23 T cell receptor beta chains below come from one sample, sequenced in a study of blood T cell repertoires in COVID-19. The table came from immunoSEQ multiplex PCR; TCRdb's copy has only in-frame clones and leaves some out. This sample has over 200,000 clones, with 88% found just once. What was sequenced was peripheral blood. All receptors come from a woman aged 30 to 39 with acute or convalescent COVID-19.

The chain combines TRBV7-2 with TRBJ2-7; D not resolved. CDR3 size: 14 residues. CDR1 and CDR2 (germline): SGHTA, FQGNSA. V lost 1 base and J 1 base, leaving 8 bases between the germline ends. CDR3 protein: CASSLGVRSYEQYF. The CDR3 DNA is TGTGCCAGCAGCTTAGGAGTCCGGTCCTACGAGCAGTACTTC.

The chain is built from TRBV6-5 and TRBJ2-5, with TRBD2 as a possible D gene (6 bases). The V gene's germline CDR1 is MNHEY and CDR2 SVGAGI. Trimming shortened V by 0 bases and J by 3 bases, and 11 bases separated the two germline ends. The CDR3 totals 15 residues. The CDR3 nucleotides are TGTGCCAGCAGTTACTCCGGTGGGAGGAAAGAGACCCAGTACTTC. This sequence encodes CASSYSGGRKETQYF.

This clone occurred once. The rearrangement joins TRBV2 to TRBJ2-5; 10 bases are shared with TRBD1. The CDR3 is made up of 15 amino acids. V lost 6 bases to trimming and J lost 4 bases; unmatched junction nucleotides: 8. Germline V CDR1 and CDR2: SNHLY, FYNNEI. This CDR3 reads CASRQTGGASETQYF. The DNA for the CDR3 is TGTGCCAGCAGACAGACAGGGGGCGCATCAGAGACCCAGTACTTC.

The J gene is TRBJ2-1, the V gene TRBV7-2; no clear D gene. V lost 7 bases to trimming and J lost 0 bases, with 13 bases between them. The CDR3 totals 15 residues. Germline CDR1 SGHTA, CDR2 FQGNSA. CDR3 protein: CASKALVSSYNEQFF. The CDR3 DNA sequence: TGTGCCAGCAAAGCTCTCGTGAGCTCCTACAATGAGCAGTTCTTC.

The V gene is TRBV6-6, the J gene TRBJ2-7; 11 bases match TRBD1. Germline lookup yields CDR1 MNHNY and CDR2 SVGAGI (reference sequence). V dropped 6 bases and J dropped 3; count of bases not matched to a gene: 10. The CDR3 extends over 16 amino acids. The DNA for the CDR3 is TGTGCCAGCAGAGACATATCCGGGACAGGGGGCTACGAGCAGTACTTC. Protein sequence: CASRDISGTGGYEQYF.

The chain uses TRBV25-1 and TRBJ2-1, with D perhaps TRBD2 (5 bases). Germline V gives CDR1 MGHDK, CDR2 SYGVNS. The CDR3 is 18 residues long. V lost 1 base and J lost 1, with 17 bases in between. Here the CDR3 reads CASSESVEVQESYNEQFF. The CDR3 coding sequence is TGTGCCAGCAGTGAATCAGTGGAGGTCCAGGAATCCTACAATGAGCAGTTCTTC. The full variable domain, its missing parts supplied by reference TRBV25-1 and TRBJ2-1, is EADIYQTPRYLVIGTGKKITLECSQTMGHDKMYWYQQDPGMELHLIHYSYGVNSTEKGDLSSESTVSRIRTEHFPLTLESARPSHTSQYLCASSESVEVQESYNEQFFGPGTRLTVL.

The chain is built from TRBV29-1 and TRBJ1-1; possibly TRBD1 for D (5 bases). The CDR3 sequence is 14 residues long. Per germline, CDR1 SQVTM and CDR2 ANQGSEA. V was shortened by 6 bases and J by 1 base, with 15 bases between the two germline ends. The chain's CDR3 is CSVRGGGRNTEAFF. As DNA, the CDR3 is TGCAGCGTCCGGGGGGGAGGGAGGAACACTGAAGCTTTCTTT.

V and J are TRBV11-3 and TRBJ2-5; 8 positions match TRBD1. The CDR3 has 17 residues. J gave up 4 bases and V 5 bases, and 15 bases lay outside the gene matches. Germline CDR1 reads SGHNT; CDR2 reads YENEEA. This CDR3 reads CASSLKTGTGGRETQYF. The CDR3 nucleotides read TGTGCCAGCAGCCTCAAAACCGGGACAGGAGGGCGAGAGACCCAGTACTTC. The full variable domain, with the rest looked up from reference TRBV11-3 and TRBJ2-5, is EAGVVQSPRYKIIEKKQPVAFWCNPISGHNTLYWYLQNLGQGPELLIRYENEEAVDDSQLPKDRFSAERLKGVDSTLKIQPAELGDSAVYLCASSLKTGTGGRETQYFGPGTRLLVL.

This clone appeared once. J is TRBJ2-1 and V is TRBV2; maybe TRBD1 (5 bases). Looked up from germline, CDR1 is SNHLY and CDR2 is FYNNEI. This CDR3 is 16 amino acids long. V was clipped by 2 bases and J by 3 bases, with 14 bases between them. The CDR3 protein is CASSEPGPRGYNEQFF. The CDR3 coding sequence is TGTGCCAGCAGTGAACCTGGACCAAGGGGCTACAATGAGCAGTTCTTC.

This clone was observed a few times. The DNA for the CDR3 is TGTGCCAGCAGCCCCCGCAGGAACACTGAAGCTTTCTTT. Amino acids: CASSPRRNTEAFF. This chain joins TRBV5-8 and TRBJ1-1, with no clear D. CDR1 is SGHTS and CDR2 is YDEGEE in the germline V gene. V lost 4 bases to trimming and J lost 1 base, with 8 bases between them. This CDR3 contains 13 residues.

CDR3 region: CASSIMWGDGYTF. CDR3 sequence (DNA): TGTGCCAGTAGTATCATGTGGGGAGATGGCTACACCTTC. The chain employs TRBV19 and TRBJ1-2; D is unresolved. The CDR3 length is 13 residues. V shed 3 bases and J shed 6 bases, with 11 bases lying between them. In germline, CDR1 is LNHDA, CDR2 SQIVND (reference sequence).

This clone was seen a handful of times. CDR3 coding DNA: TGTGCCAGCAGCTTGGATCTGTCAGTCTATGGCTACACCTTC. Translating it yields CASSLDLSVYGYTF. The chain carries TRBV5-4 and TRBJ1-2; D unclear. The CDR3 is made up of 14 amino acids. Trimming removed 0 bases at V and 4 bases at J, with 10 bases between. The germline V gene has CDR1 SGHNT and CDR2 YYREEE (reference sequence). The variable domain in full, completed from reference TRBV5-4 and TRBJ1-2, reads ETGVTQSPTHLIKTRGQQVTLRCSSQSGHNTVSWYQQALGQGPQFIFQYYREEENGRGNFPPRFSGLQFPNYSSELNVNALELDDSALYLCASSLDLSVYGYTFGSGTRLTVV.

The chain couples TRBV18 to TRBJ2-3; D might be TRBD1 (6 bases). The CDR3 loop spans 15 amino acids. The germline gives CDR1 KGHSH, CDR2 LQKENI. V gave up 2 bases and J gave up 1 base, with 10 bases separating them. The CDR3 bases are TGTGCCAGCTCACCAAGCAGGGGCGGCACAGATACGCAGTATTTT. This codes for CASSPSRGGTDTQYF. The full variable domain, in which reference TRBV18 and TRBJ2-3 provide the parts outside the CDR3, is NAGVMQNPRHLVRRRGQEARLRCSPMKGHSHVYWYRQLPEEGLKFMVYLQKENIIDESGMPKERFSAEFPKEGPSILRIQQVVRGDSAAYFCASSPSRGGTDTQYFGPGTRLTVL.

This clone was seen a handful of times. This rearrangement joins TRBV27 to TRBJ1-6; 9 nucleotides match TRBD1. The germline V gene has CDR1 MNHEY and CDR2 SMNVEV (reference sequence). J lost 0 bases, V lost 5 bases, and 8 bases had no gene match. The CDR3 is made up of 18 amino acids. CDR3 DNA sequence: TGTGCCAGCAGTCCAGGGACAGGGTTCAGCTCCTATAATTCACCCCTCCACTTT. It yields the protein CASSPGTGFSSYNSPLHF.

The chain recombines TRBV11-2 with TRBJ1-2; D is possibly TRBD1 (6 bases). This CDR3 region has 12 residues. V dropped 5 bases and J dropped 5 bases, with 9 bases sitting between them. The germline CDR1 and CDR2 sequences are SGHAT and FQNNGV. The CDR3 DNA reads TGTGCCAGCAGCAAACAGGGTTATGGCTACACCTTC. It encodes CASSKQGYGYTF.

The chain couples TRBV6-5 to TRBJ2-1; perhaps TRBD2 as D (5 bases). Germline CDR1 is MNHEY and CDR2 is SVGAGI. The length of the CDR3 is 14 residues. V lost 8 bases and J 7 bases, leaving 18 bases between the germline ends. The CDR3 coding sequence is TGTGCCAGCTTGTTCTTAGACTATGCTAATGAGCAGTTCTTC. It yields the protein CASLFLDYANEQFF.

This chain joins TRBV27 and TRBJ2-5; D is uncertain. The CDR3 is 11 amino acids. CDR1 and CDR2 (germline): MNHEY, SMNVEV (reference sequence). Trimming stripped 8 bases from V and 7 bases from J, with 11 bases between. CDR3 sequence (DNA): TGTGCCAGCGGTACGGGTGGGACCCAGTACTTC. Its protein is CASGTGGTQYF.

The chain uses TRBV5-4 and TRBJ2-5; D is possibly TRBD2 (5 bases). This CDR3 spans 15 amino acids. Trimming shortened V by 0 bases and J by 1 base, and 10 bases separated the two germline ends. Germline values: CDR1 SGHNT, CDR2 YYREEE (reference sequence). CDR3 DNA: TGTGCCAGCAGCTTGGGTACTAGGATCCAAGAGACCCAGTACTTC. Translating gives CASSLGTRIQETQYF.

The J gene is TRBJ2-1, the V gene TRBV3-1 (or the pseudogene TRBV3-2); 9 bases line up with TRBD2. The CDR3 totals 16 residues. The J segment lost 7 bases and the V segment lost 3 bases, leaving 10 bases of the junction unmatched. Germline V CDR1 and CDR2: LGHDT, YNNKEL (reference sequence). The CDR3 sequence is CASSHGPAGGGNEQFF. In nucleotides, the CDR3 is TGTGCCAGCAGCCATGGACCGGCGGGAGGGGGAAATGAGCAGTTCTTC.

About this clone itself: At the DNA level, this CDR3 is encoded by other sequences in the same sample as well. In DNA form, the CDR3 reads TGTGCCAGCAGTTATGTAAACTATGGCTACACCTTC. It codes for CASSYVNYGYTF. The chain combines TRBV6-2 or TRBV6-3 with TRBJ1-2; D is undetermined. V was cut by 3 bases and J by 2 bases, with 4 bases left in between. CDR3 size: 12 residues. Germline lookup yields CDR1 MNHEY and CDR2 SVGEGT.

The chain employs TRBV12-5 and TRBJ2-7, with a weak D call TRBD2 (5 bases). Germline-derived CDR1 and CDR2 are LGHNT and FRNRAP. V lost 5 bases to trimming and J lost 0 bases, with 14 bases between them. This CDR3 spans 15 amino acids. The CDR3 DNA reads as TGTGCTAGTGGTAAAGGACTCACGAGCTCCTACGAGCAGTACTTC. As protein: CASGKGLTSSYEQYF.

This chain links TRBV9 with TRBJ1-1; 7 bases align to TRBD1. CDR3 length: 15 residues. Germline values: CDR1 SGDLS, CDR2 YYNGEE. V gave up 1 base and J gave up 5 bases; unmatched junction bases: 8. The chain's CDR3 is CASSVSQGRDTEAFF. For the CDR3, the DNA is TGTGCCAGCAGCGTATCACAGGGGAGAGATACTGAAGCTTTCTTT.

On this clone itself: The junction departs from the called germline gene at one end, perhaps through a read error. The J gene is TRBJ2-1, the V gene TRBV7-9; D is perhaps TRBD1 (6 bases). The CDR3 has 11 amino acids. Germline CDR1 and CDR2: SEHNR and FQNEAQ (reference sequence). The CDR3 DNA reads TGTGCCAGCAGCTTAATAACAGGGACCCTCTTC. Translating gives CASSLITGTLF.